This TCR beta chain was captured in a study of patients and donors after allogeneic stem cell transplantation. TCRdb recomputed calls from the RT-PCR reads with MiXCR, one row per CDR3 protein. The table records 390,000 or so distinct CDR3 sequences, 16% of them present only once. Trimming left V 4 bases short and J 1 base short, with 17 bases between. The CDR3 has 17 amino acids. Germline CDR1 and CDR2: SGDLS and YYNGEE. The chain links TRBV9 to TRBJ2-2; D gene unclear. This TCR derives from a human donor who was either an allogeneic HSCT recipient or a stem cell or donor lymphocyte infusion donor (not recorded which). It is not recorded whose cells these are; they may come from a transplant donor. Material: blood, either unsorted or a sorted T cell fraction (not recorded which). This chain's CDR3 is CASSPNPFQKNTGELFF. The CDR3 coding sequence is TGTGCCAGCAGCCCCAATCCTTTCCAAAAGAACACCGGGGAGCTGTTTTTT.